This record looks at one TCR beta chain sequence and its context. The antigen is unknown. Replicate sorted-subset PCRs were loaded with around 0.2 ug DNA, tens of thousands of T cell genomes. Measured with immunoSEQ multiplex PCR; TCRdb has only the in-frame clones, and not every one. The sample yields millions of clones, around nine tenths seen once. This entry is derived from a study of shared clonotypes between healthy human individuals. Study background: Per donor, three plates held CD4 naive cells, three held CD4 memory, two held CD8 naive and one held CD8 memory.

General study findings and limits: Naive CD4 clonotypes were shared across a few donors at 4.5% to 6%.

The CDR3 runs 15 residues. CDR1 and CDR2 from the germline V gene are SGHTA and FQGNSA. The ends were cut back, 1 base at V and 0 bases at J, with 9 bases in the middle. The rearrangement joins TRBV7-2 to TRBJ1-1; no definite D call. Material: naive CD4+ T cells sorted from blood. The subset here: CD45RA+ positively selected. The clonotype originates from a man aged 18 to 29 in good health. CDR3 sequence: CASSLVVGLNTEAFF. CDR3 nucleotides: TGTGCCAGCAGCTTAGTGGTGGGATTGAACACTGAAGCTTTCTTT.